The rows below give T cell receptor beta chains drawn from one sample of a study of blood T cell repertoires in COVID-19. Profiled with immunoSEQ multiplex PCR; TCRdb holds only in-frame clones, not every one. The sample holds approximately 230,000 clones; 84% are singletons and the top ten take roughly 21%. Material for sequencing was peripheral blood. These receptors came from a man aged 30 to 39 with active or convalescent COVID-19. The conserved cysteine and the conserved F or W are not part of the CDR3 here. Part of the rows lack a size; the others show once, few, many or a class for expanded clones.

J gene,V gene,clone size,CDR3 length,CDR3 protein
TRBJ1-6,TRBV30,NA,11,AWSSIGDSPLH
TRBJ1-5,TRBV6-5,NA,11,ASSYSRNQPQH
TRBJ1-2,TRBV6-6,NA,12,ASSYRSGYYGYT
TRBJ2-1,TRBV2,once,12,ASSGVGQYNEQF
TRBJ2-5,TRBV28,NA,15,ASSFRGGPADQETQY
TRBJ1-1,TRBV5-1,NA,13,ASSALQGWNTEAF
TRBJ2-7,TRBV7-9,NA,13,ASSLAPIAGYEQY
TRBJ2-1,TRBV11-2,NA,14,ASSLVRGSGFDEQF
TRBJ2-7,TRBV30,NA,13,AWCRGGLGPYEQY
TRBJ1-5,TRBV28,NA,12,ASSSGGREQPQH
TRBJ1-2,TRBV28,NA,11,ASREAKVAGYT
TRBJ2-5,TRBV5-1,NA,12,ASSPRTGRETQY
TRBJ1-6,TRBV7-9,once,13,ASSLTTGENSPLH
TRBJ1-2,TRBV5-1,NA,14,ASSLGQALLGNGYT
TRBJ2-7,TRBV28,few,12,ASSTQGRRGEQY
TRBJ2-3,TRBV7-2,NA,11,ASSLGQSDTQY
TRBJ2-1,TRBV6-5,NA,12,ASRPGLAYNEQF